The 12 T cell receptor beta chains below all came from one sample that was sequenced in a study of CD8 T cells in Susac syndrome. Random hexamers were used to reverse transcribe the RNA input (roughly 0.5 to 1 ug). From the immunoSEQ multiplex PCR reads, TCRdb called clonotypes with MiXCR, one entry per CDR3 protein. Here the sample spans some 18,000 distinct CDR3 sequences, 90% to 95% being singletons. The sequenced sample consisted of CD8+ T cells from PBMCs. These receptors were obtained from a human donor in good health.

CDR3 sequence (DNA): TGCAGCGTTGAGGACAGGGCCTATGGCTACACCTTC. The encoded protein is CSVEDRAYGYTF. V gene TRBV29-1 combines with J gene TRBJ1-2; 8 bases map to TRBD1. This CDR3 has 12 amino acids. Trimming at V came to 3 bases and at J to 4 bases, leaving 1 base not matched to a gene. From germline, CDR1 is SQVTM and CDR2 ANQGSEA.

The gene calls are TRBV3-1 and TRBJ1-3; no clear D. The V and J ends lost 2 bases and 6 bases respectively, with 11 bases between them. The germline gives CDR1 LGHDT, CDR2 YNNKEL (reference sequence). This CDR3 is 14 amino acids long. The CDR3 sequence: CASSQFYQENTIYF. CDR3 nucleotides: TGTGCCAGCAGCCAATTCTATCAGGAAAACACCATATATTTT.

This chain connects TRBV5-6 to TRBJ2-7; 11 nucleotides align to TRBD1. Looked up from germline, CDR1 is SGHDT and CDR2 is YYEEEE. Trimming cost V 2 bases and J 2 bases; bases outside gene matches: 3. This CDR3 spans 15 amino acids. As DNA, the CDR3 is TGTGCCAGCAGCTTCGGGACAGGGGGAACCTACGAGCAGTACGTC. This translates into CASSFGTGGTYEQYV.

In this sample, this clonotype turned up once. The rearrangement joins TRBV3-1 to TRBJ2-3; 8 bases fit TRBD2. The CDR3 extends over 15 amino acids. Germline values: CDR1 LGHDT, CDR2 YNNKEL (reference sequence). Trimming cost V 6 bases and J 2 bases; bases outside gene matches: 7. DNA of the CDR3: TGTGCCAGCAGTCCTCGGACTAGCCTCACAGATACGCAGTATTTT. Translating gives CASSPRTSLTDTQYF.

This rearrangement joins TRBV2 to TRBJ2-7, with D possibly being TRBD2 (5 bases). V lost 1 base, J lost 2 bases, and 9 bases lay in between. Per the germline V gene, CDR1 is SNHLY and CDR2 is FYNNEI. The CDR3 has 14 residues. CDR3 in amino acids: CASSEGSGAYEQYV. CDR3 bases: TGTGCCAGCAGTGAAGGGAGCGGCGCCTACGAGCAGTACGTC.

CDR3 sequence: CASSFGGYNEQFF. In nucleotides, the CDR3 is TGTGCCAGCAGCTTCGGCGGCTACAATGAGCAGTTCTTC. J is TRBJ2-1 and V is TRBV7-2; D unclear. V was pared by 3 bases and J by 3 bases, with 6 bases between. Germline loops: CDR1 SGHTA, CDR2 FQGNSA. This CDR3 is 13 amino acids long.

The V and J genes are TRBV25-1 and TRBJ2-6; D remains unclear. In germline, CDR1 is MGHDK, CDR2 SYGVNS. This CDR3 spans 14 amino acids. V lost 5 bases to trimming and J lost 0 bases, with 5 bases between them. The DNA of the CDR3 is TGTGCCAGCAGTTCCGGCTCTGGGGCCAACGTCCTGACTTTC. Translation: CASSSGSGANVLTF.

The rearrangement joins TRBV5-1 to TRBJ2-1; maybe TRBD2 (5 bases). Germline-derived CDR1 and CDR2 are SGHRS and YFSETQ. This CDR3 comprises 13 residues. V lost 4 bases to trimming and J lost 6 bases, with 11 bases between them. In DNA, the CDR3 is TGCGCCAGCAGCCCACATAGCGCCAATGAGCAGTTCTTC. The encoded protein is CASSPHSANEQFF.

J is TRBJ2-7 and V is TRBV30; the D gene is possibly TRBD2 (5 bases). The CDR3 extends over 13 amino acids. V lost 2 bases, J lost 3 bases, and 11 bases lay in between. Germline CDR1 GTSNPN, CDR2 SVGIG (reference sequence). This CDR3 is CAWSPIASYEQYF. The DNA for the CDR3 is TGTGCCTGGAGTCCCATAGCGAGCTACGAGCAGTACTTC.

This clonotype showed up just once. The chain carries TRBV2 and TRBJ2-1; 11 nucleotides match TRBD2. The CDR3 spans 13 residues. The V gene's germline CDR1 is SNHLY and CDR2 FYNNEI. V lost 6 bases, J lost 9 bases, and 4 bases stayed unmatched. The CDR3 DNA reads as TGTGCCAGCAGCGATAGCGGGAGGGTTGAGCAGTTCTTC. Residues: CASSDSGRVEQFF.

This chain connects TRBV7-8 to TRBJ2-7; 7 bases map to TRBD1. With V trimmed by 1 base and J by 3 bases, 3 bases remained unmatched. Germline V lookup: CDR1 SGHVS, CDR2 FQNEAQ. This CDR3 has 14 residues. The CDR3 DNA is TGTGCCAGCAGCTTAGGGGACAGACTCTACGAGCAGTACTTC. As protein: CASSLGDRLYEQYF.

This clonotype was counted a single time. The CDR3 region has the DNA TGTGCCAGCAGCTGGGGACAGGGGACAGGCGAGCAGTACGTC. Protein product: CASSWGQGTGEQYV. This chain links TRBV7-2 with TRBJ2-7, with 10 bases matching TRBD1. The CDR3 length is 14 residues. CDR1 is SGHTA and CDR2 is FQGNSA in the germline V gene. V trimming: 4 bases; J trimming: 6 bases; junction bases outside the gene matches: 6.